The T cell receptor (beta chain) under discussion was sequenced for a study of cytomegalovirus exposure and HLA in healthy donors. PCR involved 60 Vbeta and 13 Jbeta primers. The repertoire was sequenced with immunoSEQ multiplex PCR; TCRdb's copy has only in-frame clones and lacks some. The sample consists of around 190,000 clones, about 85% of them appearing once. J was trimmed by 6 bases and V by 4 bases; bases with no gene match: 7. This CDR3 region has 14 residues. Germline V gene lookup returns CDR1 SGHVS and CDR2 FQNEAQ. Specimen: PBMCs. The chain uses TRBV7-8 and TRBJ1-2; TRBD1 aligns across 8 bases. The sequence was collected from a boy aged 2 to 10 in good health and CMV-seronegative. The CDR3 DNA is TGTGCCAGCAGCTCAACGGACAGGGAGAATGGCTACACCTTC. Protein sequence: CASSSTDRENGYTF.